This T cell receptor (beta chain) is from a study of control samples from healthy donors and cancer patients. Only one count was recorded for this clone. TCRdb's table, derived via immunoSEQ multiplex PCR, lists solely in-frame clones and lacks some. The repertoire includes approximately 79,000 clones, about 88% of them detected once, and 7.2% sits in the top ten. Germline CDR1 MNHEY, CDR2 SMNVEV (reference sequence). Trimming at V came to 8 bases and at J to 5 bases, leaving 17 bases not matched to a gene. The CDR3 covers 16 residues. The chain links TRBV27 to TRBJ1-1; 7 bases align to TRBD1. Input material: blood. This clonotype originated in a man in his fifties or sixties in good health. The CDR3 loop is CASYSDRRGRGTEAFF. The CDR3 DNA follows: TGTGCCAGCTACTCAGACCGGAGGGGGCGGGGGACTGAAGCTTTCTTT.